One and the same sample provided the 16 T cell receptor beta chains below, sequenced in a study of T-cell reconstitution after alpha-beta-depleted transplantation in children. Unique molecular identifiers were used to barcode this TCRbeta library. TCRdb re-called the PCR reads through MiXCR, storing one row per CDR3 protein. The sample lists 350,000 to 500,000 distinct CDR3 sequences; roughly 44% were seen once. The sequencing here drew on PBMCs, taken before TCRalphabeta/CD19-depleted stem cell transplant. The receptors originated from a girl aged 2 to 9 with aplastic anemia, due to receive a stem cell transplant.

The rearrangement joins TRBV7-2 to TRBJ2-3, with TRBD1 matching over 7 bases. V gave up 1 base and J gave up 0 bases; unmatched junction bases: 7. Looked up from germline, CDR1 is SGHTA and CDR2 is FQGNSA. The CDR3 totals 17 residues. The DNA of the CDR3 is TGTGCCAGCAGCTTAGTGGGACAGAGTTCTAGCACAGATACGCAGTATTTT. Its translation: CASSLVGQSSSTDTQYF.

This clonotype came up many times. The rearrangement joins TRBV7-2 to TRBJ2-2; 7 nucleotides match TRBD1. Germline V gene data show CDR1 as SGHTA and CDR2 as FQGNSA. The CDR3 sequence is 15 residues long. The V gene end was trimmed by 3 bases and the J gene end by 7 bases; junction bases not matched to a gene: 8. The CDR3 loop reads CASSFRQGNGGELFF. CDR3 coding DNA: TGTGCCAGCAGCTTCCGACAGGGCAATGGCGGGGAGCTGTTTTTT.

V is TRBV18 and J is TRBJ1-5; D is undetermined. The CDR3 loop spans 14 amino acids. V lost 3 bases and J 0 bases, leaving 6 bases between the germline ends. CDR1 and CDR2 (germline): KGHSH, LQKENI. The CDR3 bases are TGTGCCAGCTCACCTGGGTTTAGCAATCAGCCCCAGCATTTT. This encodes CASSPGFSNQPQHF.

As for this clonotype: Just one base apart from a much larger clone, this may be a read error. This chain links TRBV5-1 with TRBJ2-7; possible D gene TRBD1, 6 bases. The CDR3 consists of 15 residues. Germline V gene data show CDR1 as SGHRS and CDR2 as YFSETQ. V lost 5 bases and J lost 2, with 17 bases in between. The CDR3 here is CASRPQGTTTYEQYF. CDR3 in DNA: TGCGCCAGCAGGCCGCAGGGGACCACGACCTACGAGCAGTACTTC.

V is TRBV28 and J is TRBJ2-7; 9 nucleotides match TRBD2. The CDR3 extends over 14 amino acids. Germline V CDR1 and CDR2: MDHEN, SYDVKM. Trimming removed 4 bases from V and 6 bases from J; junction bases left unmatched: 7. This chain's CDR3 is CASSSGGGAPEQYF. CDR3 nucleotide sequence: TGTGCCAGCAGTTCCGGCGGGGGGGCTCCCGAGCAGTACTTC.

The rearrangement joins TRBV28 to TRBJ2-5, with D possibly being TRBD2 (5 bases). The CDR3 length is 13 residues. The V end lost 5 bases, the J end lost 5 bases, and 12 bases lay between the germline ends. The germline gives CDR1 MDHEN, CDR2 SYDVKM. This CDR3 is CASSTARGETQYF. The CDR3, as DNA: TGTGCCAGCAGTACTGCCCGCGGGGAGACCCAGTACTTC.

This clonotype was recorded a few times. The CDR3: CASSVEAGGPYEQYF. The CDR3 DNA reads as TGTGCCAGTAGTGTGGAGGCGGGAGGGCCGTACGAGCAGTACTTC. The rearrangement links TRBV19 to TRBJ2-7; 9 bases align to TRBD2. J was trimmed by 4 bases and V by 5 bases; bases with no gene match: 9. The CDR3 totals 15 residues. The germline V gene has CDR1 LNHDA and CDR2 SQIVND (reference sequence). The full variable domain, its missing parts supplied by reference TRBV19 and TRBJ2-7, is DGGITQSPKYLFRKEGQNVTLSCEQNLNHDAMYWYRQDPGQGLRLIYYSQIVNDFQKGDIAEGYSVSREKKESFPLTVTSAQKNPTAFYLCASSVEAGGPYEQYFGPGTRLTVT.

The chain recombines TRBV5-6 with TRBJ1-1; no definite D call. The CDR3 has 15 amino acids. Trimming took off 6 bases at V and 0 bases at J, with 15 bases between the two ends. Germline CDR1 is SGHDT and CDR2 is YYEEEE. CDR3 amino acids: CASKLGPRMNTEAFF. CDR3 sequence (DNA): TGTGCCAGCAAGCTTGGACCGCGCATGAACACTGAAGCTTTCTTT.

This clonotype was recorded a few times. The chain has TRBV7-2 and TRBJ2-3; TRBD2 is a possible D gene (7 bases). Trimming took off 2 bases at V and 2 bases at J, with 14 bases between the two ends. The CDR3 sequence is 16 residues long. Looked up from germline, CDR1 is SGHTA and CDR2 is FQGNSA. The CDR3 region is CASSLRGGGATDTQYF. DNA of the CDR3: TGTGCCAGCAGCTTAAGGGGGGGAGGTGCCACAGATACGCAGTATTTT.

This chain's CDR3 is CASSVDRGWSNEQFF. The CDR3 DNA is TGTGCCAGCAGCGTCGACAGGGGTTGGAGCAATGAGCAGTTCTTC. The V gene is TRBV28, the J gene TRBJ2-1; TRBD1 matches 8 bases. V lost 6 bases, J lost 6 bases, and 10 bases stayed unmatched. The CDR3 is 15 residues long. Germline CDR1 reads MDHEN; CDR2 reads SYDVKM.

This clonotype was seen at least ten times. The genes are TRBV29-1 and TRBJ2-7; 8 positions agree with TRBD2. The CDR3 runs to 15 residues. The V segment lost 4 bases and the J segment 3 bases; nucleotides outside the gene matches: 11. Germline V gene lookup returns CDR1 SQVTM and CDR2 ANQGSEA. Written as DNA, the CDR3 is TGCAGCGTTGCACGGACGGGCGGGAGGATCTACGAGCAGTACTTC. Its protein is CSVARTGGRIYEQYF.

This clonotype was detected ten times or more. The chain uses TRBV20-1 and TRBJ2-1; 10 nucleotides align to TRBD2. CDR3 length: 15 amino acids. V dropped 3 bases and J dropped 4; count of bases not matched to a gene: 6. Germline V gene sequence: CDR1 DFQATT, CDR2 SNEGSKA (reference sequence). CDR3 sequence reads: CSARRGAGGYNEQFF. DNA for the CDR3: TGCAGTGCTAGGAGGGGAGCGGGAGGGTACAATGAGCAGTTCTTC.

This clonotype was seen a few times. J is TRBJ2-7 and V is TRBV4-2; TRBD2 agrees at 10 bases. This CDR3 comprises 15 residues. Germline CDR1 and CDR2: LGHNA and YNFKEQ. Germline trimming cut 4 bases from V and 2 bases from J; bases unmatched to any gene: 5. This CDR3 is CASSPLLAGAYEQYF. In DNA, the CDR3 is TGTGCCAGCAGCCCCCTCCTAGCGGGAGCCTACGAGCAGTACTTC.

This chain uses TRBV6-5 with TRBJ1-3; a possible D gene is TRBD1 (6 bases). CDR3 length: 14 amino acids. V was cut by 2 bases and J by 7 bases, with 12 bases left in between. From germline, CDR1 is MNHEY and CDR2 SVGAGI. The CDR3 DNA sequence: TGTGCCAGCAGTTACCTACAGGGTGGGAACACCATATATTTT. This encodes CASSYLQGGNTIYF.

Many counts were recorded for this clonotype. V usage is TRBV20-1 and J usage is TRBJ1-6, with D perhaps matching TRBD1 (5 bases). The ends were cut back, 5 bases at V and 6 bases at J, with 11 bases in the middle. Looked up from germline, CDR1 is DFQATT and CDR2 is SNEGSKA (reference sequence). The CDR3 sequence is 13 residues long. DNA of the CDR3: TGCAGTGCTGGGGCGGTAATTAATTCACCCCTCCACTTT. It encodes CSAGAVINSPLHF.

This chain links TRBV7-9 with TRBJ2-1, with 7 nucleotides matching TRBD2. This CDR3 spans 15 amino acids. The germline V gene has CDR1 SEHNR and CDR2 FQNEAQ (reference sequence). The V segment lost 2 bases and the J segment 3 bases; nucleotides outside the gene matches: 4. This CDR3 is CASSLSAGLYNEQFF. In DNA, the CDR3 is TGTGCCAGCAGCTTATCAGCGGGGCTCTACAATGAGCAGTTCTTC.